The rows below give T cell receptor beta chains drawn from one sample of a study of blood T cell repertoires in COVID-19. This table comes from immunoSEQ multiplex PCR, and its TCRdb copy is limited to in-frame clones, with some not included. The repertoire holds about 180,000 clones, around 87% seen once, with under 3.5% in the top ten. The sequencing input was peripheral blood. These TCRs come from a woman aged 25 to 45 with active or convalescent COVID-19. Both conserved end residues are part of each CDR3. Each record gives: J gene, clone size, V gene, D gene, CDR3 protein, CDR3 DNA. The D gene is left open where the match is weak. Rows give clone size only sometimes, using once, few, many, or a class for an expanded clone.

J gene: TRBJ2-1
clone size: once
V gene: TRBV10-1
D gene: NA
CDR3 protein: CASSKGGASEQFF
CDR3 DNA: TGCGCCAGCAGTAAAGGGGGGGCGAGTGAGCAGTTCTTC

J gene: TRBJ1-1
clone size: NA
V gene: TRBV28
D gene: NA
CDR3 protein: CASSFRGGWNTEAFF
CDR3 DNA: TGTGCCAGCAGTTTCCGCGGAGGTTGGAACACTGAAGCTTTCTTT

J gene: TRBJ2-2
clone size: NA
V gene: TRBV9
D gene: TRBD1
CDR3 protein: CASSPRDRGTTGELFF
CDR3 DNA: TGTGCCAGCAGCCCTCGGGACAGGGGGACCACCGGGGAGCTGTTTTTT

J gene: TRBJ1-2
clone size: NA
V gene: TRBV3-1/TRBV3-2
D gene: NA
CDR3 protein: CASSQAYGYTF
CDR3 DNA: TGTGCCAGCAGCCAGGCCTATGGCTACACCTTC

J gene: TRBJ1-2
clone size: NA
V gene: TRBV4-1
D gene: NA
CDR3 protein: CASSRRDTDGYTF
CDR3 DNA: TGCGCCAGCAGCCGCCGGGACACGGATGGCTACACCTTC

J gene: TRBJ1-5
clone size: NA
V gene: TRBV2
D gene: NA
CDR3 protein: CASGPQGNQPQHF
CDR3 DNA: TGTGCCAGCGGACCACAGGGAAATCAGCCCCAGCATTTT

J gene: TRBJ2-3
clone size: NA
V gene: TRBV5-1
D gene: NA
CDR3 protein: CASSLERGTDTQYF
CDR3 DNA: TGCGCCAGCAGCTTGGAGAGGGGCACAGATACGCAGTATTTT

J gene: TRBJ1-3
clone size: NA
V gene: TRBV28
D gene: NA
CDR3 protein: CASRQGPGNTIYF
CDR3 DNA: TGTGCCAGCAGACAGGGCCCCGGAAACACCATATATTTT

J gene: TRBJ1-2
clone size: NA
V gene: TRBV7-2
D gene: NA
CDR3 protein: CASSSQGNYGYTF
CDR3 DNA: TGTGCCAGCAGCTCACAGGGAAACTATGGCTACACCTTC

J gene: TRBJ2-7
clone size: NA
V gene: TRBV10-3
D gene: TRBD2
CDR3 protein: CAISDSAGDLYEQYF
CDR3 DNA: TGTGCCATCAGTGACTCCGCGGGAGACCTCTACGAGCAGTACTTC

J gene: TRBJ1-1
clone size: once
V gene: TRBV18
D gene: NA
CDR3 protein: CASSRDTLNTEAFF
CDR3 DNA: TGTGCCAGCTCACGGGACACTCTGAACACTGAAGCTTTCTTT

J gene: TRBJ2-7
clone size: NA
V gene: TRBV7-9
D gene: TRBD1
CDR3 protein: CASSLRDRSYEQYF
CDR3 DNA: TGTGCCAGCAGCTTAAGGGACAGATCCTACGAGCAGTACTTC

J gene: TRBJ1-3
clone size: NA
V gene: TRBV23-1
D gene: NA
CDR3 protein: CASSQSVRFSGNTIYF
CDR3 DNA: TGCGCCAGCAGTCAATCCGTACGGTTCTCTGGAAACACCATATATTTT

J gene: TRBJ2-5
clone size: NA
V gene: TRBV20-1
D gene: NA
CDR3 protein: CSDGTKETQYF
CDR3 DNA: TGCAGTGACGGGACAAAAGAGACCCAGTACTTC

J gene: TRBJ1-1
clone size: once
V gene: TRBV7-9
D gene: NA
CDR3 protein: CASSLGGVLNTEAFF
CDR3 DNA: TGTGCCAGCAGCTTGGGAGGAGTTCTGAACACTGAAGCTTTCTTT

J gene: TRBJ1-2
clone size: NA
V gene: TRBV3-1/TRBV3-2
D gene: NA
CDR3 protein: CASSQVGQGYTF
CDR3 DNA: TGTGCCAGCAGCCAAGTGGGGCAAGGCTACACCTTC

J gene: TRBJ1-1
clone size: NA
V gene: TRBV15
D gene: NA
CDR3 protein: CATSESRGAEAFF
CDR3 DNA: TGTGCCACCAGCGAGAGTCGGGGGGCTGAAGCTTTCTTT

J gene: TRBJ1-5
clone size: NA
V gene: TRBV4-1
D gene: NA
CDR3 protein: CASSQDRRQPQHF
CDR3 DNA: TGCGCCAGCAGCCAAGATAGGAGACAGCCCCAGCATTTT

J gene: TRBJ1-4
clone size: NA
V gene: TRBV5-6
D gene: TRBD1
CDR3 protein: CASSLARQGAYSANEKLFF
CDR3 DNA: TGTGCCAGCAGCTTGGCCCGGCAGGGGGCTTACTCAGCTAATGAAAAACTGTTTTTT

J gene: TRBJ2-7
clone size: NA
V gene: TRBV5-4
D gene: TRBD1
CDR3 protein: CASSLTYGTGTHEQYF
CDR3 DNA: TGTGCCAGCAGCTTGACTTACGGGACAGGGACCCACGAGCAGTACTTC

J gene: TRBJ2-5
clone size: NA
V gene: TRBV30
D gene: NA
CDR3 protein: CAWSATRQETQYF
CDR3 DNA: TGTGCCTGGAGCGCTACTCGTCAAGAGACCCAGTACTTC

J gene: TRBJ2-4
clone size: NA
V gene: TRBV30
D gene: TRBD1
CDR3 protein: CAWSGGQLKNIQYF
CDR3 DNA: TGTGCCTGGAGTGGGGGACAGCTAAAAAACATTCAGTACTTC

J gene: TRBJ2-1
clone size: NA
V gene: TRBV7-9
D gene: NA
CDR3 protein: CASSSTGTLSYNEQFF
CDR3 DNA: TGTGCCAGCAGCTCGACCGGGACTCTCTCCTACAATGAGCAGTTCTTC

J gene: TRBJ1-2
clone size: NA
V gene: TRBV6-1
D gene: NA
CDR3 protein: CASSENTEFYGYTF
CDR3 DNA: TGTGCCAGCAGTGAAAACACGGAGTTCTATGGCTACACCTTC

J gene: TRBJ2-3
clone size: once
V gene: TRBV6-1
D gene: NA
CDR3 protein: CASSEGGGPDTQYF
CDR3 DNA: TGTGCCAGCAGTGAAGGGGGCGGACCAGATACGCAGTATTTT

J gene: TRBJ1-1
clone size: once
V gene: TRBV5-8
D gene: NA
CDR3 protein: CASSLPGYNTEAFF
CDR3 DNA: TGTGCCAGCAGCTTGCCAGGGTATAACACTGAAGCTTTCTTT

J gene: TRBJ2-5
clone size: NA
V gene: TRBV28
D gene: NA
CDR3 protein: CASSPRGEDGTQYF
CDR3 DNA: TGTGCCAGCAGTCCCAGGGGGGAAGATGGGACCCAGTACTTC

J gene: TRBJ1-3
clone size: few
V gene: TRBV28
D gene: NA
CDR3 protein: CASSLGREGYTIYF
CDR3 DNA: TGTGCCAGCAGTTTGGGCAGGGAGGGATACACCATATATTTT

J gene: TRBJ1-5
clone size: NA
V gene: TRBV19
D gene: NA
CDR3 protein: CASSIVGGDDSNQPQHF
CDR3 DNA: TGTGCCAGTAGTATAGTAGGAGGAGACGATAGCAATCAGCCCCAGCATTTT

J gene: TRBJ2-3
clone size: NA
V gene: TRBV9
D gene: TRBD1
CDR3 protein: CASSSGGGTDTQYF
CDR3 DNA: TGTGCCAGCAGCTCAGGGGGTGGCACAGATACGCAGTATTTT

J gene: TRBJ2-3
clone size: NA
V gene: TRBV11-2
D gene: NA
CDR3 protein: CASSLAGRATDTQYF
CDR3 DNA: TGTGCCAGCAGCTTAGCCGGCAGGGCGACAGATACGCAGTATTTT

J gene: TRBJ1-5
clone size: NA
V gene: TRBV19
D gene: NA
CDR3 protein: CASSIRGAGRGSGNQPQHF
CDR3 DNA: TGTGCCAGTAGTATACGGGGGGCCGGTCGGGGAAGTGGCAATCAGCCCCAGCATTTT

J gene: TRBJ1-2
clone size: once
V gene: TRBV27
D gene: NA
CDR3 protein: CASSLLTGYGYTF
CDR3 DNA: TGTGCCAGCAGTTTACTTACGGGATATGGCTACACCTTC

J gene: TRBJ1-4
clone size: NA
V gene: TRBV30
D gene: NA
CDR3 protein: CAWGTGHNEKLFF
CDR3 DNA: TGTGCCTGGGGGACGGGTCATAATGAAAAACTGTTTTTT

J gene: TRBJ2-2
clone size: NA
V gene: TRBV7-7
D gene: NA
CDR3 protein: CASSLALAGSDTGELFF
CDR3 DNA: TGTGCTAGCAGCTTAGCGCTTGCTGGCAGTGACACCGGGGAGCTGTTTTTT

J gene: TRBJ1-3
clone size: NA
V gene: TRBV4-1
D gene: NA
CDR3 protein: CASSQEAPSSGNTIYF
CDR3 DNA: TGCGCCAGCAGCCAAGAAGCACCAAGTTCTGGAAACACCATATATTTT

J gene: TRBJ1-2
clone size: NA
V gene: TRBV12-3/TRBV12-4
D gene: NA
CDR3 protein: CASSLYGYTF
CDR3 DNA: TGTGCCAGCAGCCTTTATGGCTACACCTTC

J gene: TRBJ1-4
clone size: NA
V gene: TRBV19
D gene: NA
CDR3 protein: CASNTVATNEKLFF
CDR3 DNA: TGTGCCAGTAACACCGTTGCAACTAATGAAAAACTGTTTTTT

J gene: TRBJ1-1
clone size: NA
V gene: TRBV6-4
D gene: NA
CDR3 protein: CASRRTDHMNTEAFF
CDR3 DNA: TGTGCCAGCAGAAGGACAGATCACATGAACACTGAAGCTTTCTTT

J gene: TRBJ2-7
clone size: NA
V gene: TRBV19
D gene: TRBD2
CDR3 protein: CASSIGTSGAYEQYF
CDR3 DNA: TGTGCCAGTAGTATTGGGACTAGCGGGGCCTACGAGCAGTACTTC

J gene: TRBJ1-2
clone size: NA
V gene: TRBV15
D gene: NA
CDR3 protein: CATSREGSTYGYTF
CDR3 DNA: TGTGCCACCAGCAGGGAGGGCAGCACTTATGGCTACACCTTC

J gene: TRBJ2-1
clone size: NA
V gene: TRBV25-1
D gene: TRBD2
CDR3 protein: CASRHSSGERFEQFF
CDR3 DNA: TGTGCCAGCAGACACTCTAGCGGGGAGCGCTTTGAGCAGTTCTTC

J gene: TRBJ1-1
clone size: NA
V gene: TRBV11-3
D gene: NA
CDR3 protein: CASSSRTGIVGAFF
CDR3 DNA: TGTGCCAGCAGCTCCCGCACAGGGATTGTCGGAGCTTTCTTT

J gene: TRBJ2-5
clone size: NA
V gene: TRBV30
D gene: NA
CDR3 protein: CAWRLSRGKTQYF
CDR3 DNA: TGTGCCTGGAGGCTAAGCAGGGGTAAGACCCAGTACTTC

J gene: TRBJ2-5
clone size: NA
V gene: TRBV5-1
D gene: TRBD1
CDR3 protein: CASSLDGTGEETQYF
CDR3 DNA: TGCGCCAGCAGCTTAGACGGGACAGGGGAAGAGACCCAGTACTTC

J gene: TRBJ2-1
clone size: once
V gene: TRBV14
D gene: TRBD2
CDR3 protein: CASSQDLTSGYNEQFF
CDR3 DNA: TGTGCCAGCAGCCAAGATCTGACTAGCGGATACAATGAGCAGTTCTTC

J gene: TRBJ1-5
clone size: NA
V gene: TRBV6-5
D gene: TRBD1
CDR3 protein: CASSLDRDNQPQHF
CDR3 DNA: TGTGCCAGCAGCTTAGACAGGGACAATCAGCCCCAGCATTTT